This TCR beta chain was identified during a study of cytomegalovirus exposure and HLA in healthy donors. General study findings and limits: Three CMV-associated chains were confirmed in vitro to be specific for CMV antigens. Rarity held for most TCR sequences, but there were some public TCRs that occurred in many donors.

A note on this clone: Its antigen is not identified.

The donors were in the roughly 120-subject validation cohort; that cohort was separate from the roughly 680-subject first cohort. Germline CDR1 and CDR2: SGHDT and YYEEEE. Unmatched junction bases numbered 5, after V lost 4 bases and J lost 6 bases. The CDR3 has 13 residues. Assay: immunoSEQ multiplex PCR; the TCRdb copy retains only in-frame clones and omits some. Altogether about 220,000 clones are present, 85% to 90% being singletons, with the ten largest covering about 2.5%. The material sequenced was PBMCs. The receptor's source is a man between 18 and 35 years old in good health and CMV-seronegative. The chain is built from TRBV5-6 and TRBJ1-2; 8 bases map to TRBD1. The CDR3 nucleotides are TGTGCCAGCAGCCACGACAGGGGCGATGGCTACACCTTC. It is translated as CASSHDRGDGYTF.